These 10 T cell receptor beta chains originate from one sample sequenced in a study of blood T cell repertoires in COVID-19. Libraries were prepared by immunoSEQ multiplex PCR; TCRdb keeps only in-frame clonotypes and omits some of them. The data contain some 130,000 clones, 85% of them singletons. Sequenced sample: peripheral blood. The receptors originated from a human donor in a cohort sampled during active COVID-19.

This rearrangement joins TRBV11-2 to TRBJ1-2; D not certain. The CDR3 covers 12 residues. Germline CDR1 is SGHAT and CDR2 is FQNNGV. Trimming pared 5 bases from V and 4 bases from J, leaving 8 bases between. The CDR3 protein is CASSLYTYGYTF. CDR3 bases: TGTGCCAGCAGCCTTTACACCTATGGCTACACCTTC.

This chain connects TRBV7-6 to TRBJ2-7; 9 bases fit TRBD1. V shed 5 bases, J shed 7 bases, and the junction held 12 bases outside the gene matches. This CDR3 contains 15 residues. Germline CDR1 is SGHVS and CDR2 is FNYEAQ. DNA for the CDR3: TGTGCCAGCAGCCATATAATTGGACAGGGGCGGGAGCAGTACGTC. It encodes CASSHIIGQGREQYV.

As DNA, the CDR3 is TGTGCCAGCTCACCATACGGCGGGGGGACTAACACCGGGGAGCTGTTTTTT. It yields the protein CASSPYGGGTNTGELFF. This sequence joins TRBV18 and TRBJ2-2; 8 positions agree with TRBD2. V was pared by 2 bases and J by 2 bases, with 7 bases of the junction left unmatched. CDR3 size: 17 residues. Germline V gene lookup returns CDR1 KGHSH and CDR2 LQKENI.

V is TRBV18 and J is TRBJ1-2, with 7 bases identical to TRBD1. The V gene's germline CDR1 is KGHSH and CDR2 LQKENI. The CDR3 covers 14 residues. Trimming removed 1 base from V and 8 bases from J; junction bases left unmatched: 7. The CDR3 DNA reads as TGTGCCAGCTCACCACTGACAGGGAGCACGGGCTACACCTTC. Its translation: CASSPLTGSTGYTF.

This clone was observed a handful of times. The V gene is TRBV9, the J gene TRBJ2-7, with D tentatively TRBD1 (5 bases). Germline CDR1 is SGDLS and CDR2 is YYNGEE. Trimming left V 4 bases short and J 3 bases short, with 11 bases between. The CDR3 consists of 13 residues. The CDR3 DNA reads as TGTGCCAGCAGCCCAGGGTCGGGCTACGAGCAGTACTTC. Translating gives CASSPGSGYEQYF.

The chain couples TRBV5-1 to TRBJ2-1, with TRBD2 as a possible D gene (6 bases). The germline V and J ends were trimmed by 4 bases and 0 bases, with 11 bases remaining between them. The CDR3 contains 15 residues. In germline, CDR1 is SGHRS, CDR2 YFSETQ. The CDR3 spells CASSPAGSSYNEQFF. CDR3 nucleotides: TGCGCCAGCAGCCCCGCCGGGAGCTCCTACAATGAGCAGTTCTTC. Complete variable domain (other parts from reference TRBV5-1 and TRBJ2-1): KAGVTQTPRYLIKTRGQQVTLSCSPISGHRSVSWYQQTPGQGLQFLFEYFSETQRNKGNFPGRFSGRQFSNSRSEMNVSTLELGDSALYLCASSPAGSSYNEQFFGPGTRLTVL.

This CDR3 is CASSKSGDYYGYTF. DNA of the CDR3: TGTGCCAGCAGTAAATCAGGGGATTACTATGGCTACACCTTC. The J gene is TRBJ1-2, the V gene TRBV25-1; the D gene is possibly TRBD1 (6 bases). Germline V gene sequence: CDR1 MGHDK, CDR2 SYGVNS. The V end lost 5 bases, the J end lost 3 bases, and 13 bases lay between the germline ends. The CDR3 consists of 14 residues.

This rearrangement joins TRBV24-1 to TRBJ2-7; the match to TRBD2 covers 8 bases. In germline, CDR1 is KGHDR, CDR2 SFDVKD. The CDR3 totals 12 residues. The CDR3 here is CATSVPGPGGDV. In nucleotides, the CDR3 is TGTGCCACCAGTGTTCCGGGGCCGGGGGGGGACGTC.

CDR3 loop: CASSSAHRGDGYTF. CDR3 in DNA: TGTGCCAGCAGCTCTGCCCATCGGGGAGATGGCTACACCTTC. This chain connects TRBV13 to TRBJ1-2; D gene unclear. The CDR3 length is 14 residues. In germline, CDR1 is PRHDT, CDR2 FYEKMQ (reference sequence). With 4 bases removed from V and 6 bases from J, the gap between germline ends came to 15 bases.

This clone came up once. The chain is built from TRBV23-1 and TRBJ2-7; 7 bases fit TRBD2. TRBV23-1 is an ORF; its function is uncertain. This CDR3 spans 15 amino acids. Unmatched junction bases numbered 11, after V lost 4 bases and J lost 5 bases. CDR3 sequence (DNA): TGCGCCAGCAGTCTTAAATCCGAGGGAGGGAACGAGCAGTACGTC. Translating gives CASSLKSEGGNEQYV.